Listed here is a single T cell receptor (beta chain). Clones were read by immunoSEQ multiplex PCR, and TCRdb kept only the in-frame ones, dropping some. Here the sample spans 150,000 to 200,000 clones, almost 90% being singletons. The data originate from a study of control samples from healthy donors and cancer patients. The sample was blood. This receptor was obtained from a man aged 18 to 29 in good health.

The CDR3 is CASSLDRGGGYTF. The CDR3 DNA is TGTGCCAGCAGCTTGGACAGGGGGGGTGGCTACACCTTC. The V and J genes are TRBV7-8 and TRBJ1-2, with 10 bases lining up with TRBD1. V was pared by 3 bases and J by 7 bases, with 2 bases of the junction left unmatched. Germline V gives CDR1 SGHVS, CDR2 FQNEAQ. The length of the CDR3 is 13 residues.